A single TCR beta chain is shown here with its context. Per the germline V gene, CDR1 is LNHDA and CDR2 is SQIVND (reference sequence). The CDR3 has 15 residues. V was shortened by 3 bases and J by 5 bases, with 14 bases between the two germline ends. The data belong to a study of blood T cell repertoires in COVID-19. Study-wide background: The United States, Italy and Spain were the sources of the acute and convalescent COVID-19 samples. T cells, B-cell-depleted T cells, or PBMCs provided the cDNA or gDNA that served as material.

In the authors' methods: Estimated nucleated cell counts came from reference gene primer amplification. The protocol was immunoSEQ multiplex PCR, while the TCRdb copy is restricted to in-frame clones and leaves out a portion. D and trimming were read from the DNA, whereas the V and J calls and clone size are those reported in that table. The data show around 72,000 clones, about 91% seen once. The TCR was taken from a woman between 45 and 65 years old with acute or convalescent COVID-19. The V gene is TRBV19, the J gene TRBJ2-1; a possible D gene is TRBD2 (6 bases). Sequenced: peripheral blood. The CDR3 loop reads CASSMGGRSDNEQFF. Here the CDR3 DNA reads TGTGCCAGTAGTATGGGGGGTCGTTCTGACAATGAGCAGTTCTTC.